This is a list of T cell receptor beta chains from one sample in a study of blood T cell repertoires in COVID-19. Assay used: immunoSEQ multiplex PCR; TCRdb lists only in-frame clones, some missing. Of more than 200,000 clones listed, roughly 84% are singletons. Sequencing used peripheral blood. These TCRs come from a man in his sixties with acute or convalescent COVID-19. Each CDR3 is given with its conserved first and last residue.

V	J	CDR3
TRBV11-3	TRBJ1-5	CASSLGARGNSNQPQHF
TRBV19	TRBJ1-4	CASRNRRTDNEKLFF
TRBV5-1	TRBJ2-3	CASSLTGDTDTQYF
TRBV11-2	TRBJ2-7	CASSLDLIASRPYEQYF
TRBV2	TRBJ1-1	CASATRADTEAFF
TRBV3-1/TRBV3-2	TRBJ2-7	CASSLFTSGAAYEQYF
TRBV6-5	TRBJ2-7	CASSRGGRSPYEQYF
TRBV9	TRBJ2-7	CASSVGLRAATYEQYF
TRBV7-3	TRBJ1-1	CASSSRRDTEAFF
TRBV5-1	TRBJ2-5	CASSLRGGNQETQYF
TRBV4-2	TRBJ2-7	CASSQGPAGGYEQYF
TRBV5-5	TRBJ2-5	CASSFGLPRETQYF
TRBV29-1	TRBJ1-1	CSESRGWTEAFF
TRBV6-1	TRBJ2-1	CASSGGTSGTYNEQFF
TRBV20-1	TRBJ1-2	CSAYHYGYTF
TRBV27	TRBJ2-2	CASSLAGVVTGELFF
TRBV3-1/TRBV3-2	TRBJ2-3	CASSQDGGATDTQYF
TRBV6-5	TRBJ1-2	CASSYSTPVVYGYTF
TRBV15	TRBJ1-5	CATSRDGVGGNQPQHF
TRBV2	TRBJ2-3	CASTDRGPQYF
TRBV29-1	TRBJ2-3	CSVEAGLNGDTQYF
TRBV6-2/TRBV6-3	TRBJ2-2	CASSYTSGRGTGELFF
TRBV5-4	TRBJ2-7	CASSLASLAGALEQYF
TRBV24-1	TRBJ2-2	CATSAQSGNQQGRTGELFF
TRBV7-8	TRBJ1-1	CASSLRGTEAFF
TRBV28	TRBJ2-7	CASSAGGGLPYEQYF
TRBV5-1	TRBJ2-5	CASSLSGGAETQYF
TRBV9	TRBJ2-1	CASSPYEREGPNNEQFF
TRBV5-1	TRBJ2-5	CASSLAVETQYF
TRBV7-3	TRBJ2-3	CASSSTGVAGVADTQYF
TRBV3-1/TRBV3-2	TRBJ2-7	CASSQDQRREQYF
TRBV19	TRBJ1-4	CASTYGTRNEKLFF
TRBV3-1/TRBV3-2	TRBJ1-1	CASSQRDRGRIEAFF
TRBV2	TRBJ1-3	CASSETGLASGNTIYF
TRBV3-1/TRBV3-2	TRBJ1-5	CASSQDARAFQPQHF
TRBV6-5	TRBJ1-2	CASSSVQYSHGYTF
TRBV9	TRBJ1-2	CASSAGGQPNYGYTF
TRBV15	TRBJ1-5	CATSRAGAADQPQHF
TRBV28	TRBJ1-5	CASLIGGGNQPQHF
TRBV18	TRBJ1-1	CASSPTGPGKAFF
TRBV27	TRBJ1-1	CASSWRQDRSMNTEAFF
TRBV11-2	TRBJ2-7	CASSLGTGKGYEQYF
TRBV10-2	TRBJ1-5	CASSPGQGQPQHF
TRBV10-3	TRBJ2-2	CAISESPPRQGRRTNTGELFF